This record looks at one T cell receptor (beta chain) sequence and its context. Its target antigen remains unknown. No base quality values were provided; no much bigger clone lies one nucleotide off. The V end loses 3 bases and the J end loses 3 bases, and a stretch of 11 bases separates them. The CDR3, cysteine through phenylalanine, is 13 amino acids long. Only the CDR3 region is kept as DNA, spanning 39 bases read in frame from base 1. CDR1 and CDR2, per the germline V gene, are SQVTM and ANQGSEA. RNA was extracted using the RNeasy kit, and about 0.45 to 1 ug of the RNA was reverse transcribed with random hexamers. The immunoSEQ multiplex PCR assay, which covers 54 Vbeta and 13 Jbeta segments, was used to amplify TCR beta CDR3 regions. To correct PCR amplification bias, a synthetic template baseline was used for both primer optimization and computational correction. Per the original workflow: Only productive sequences were kept, with reads annotated to V, D and J genes according to IMGT and analyzed in immunoSEQ Analyzer. Clonality was computed as one minus Shannon entropy normalized by log2 of the number of productive unique sequences. Public and private clones were assessed among the 100 most prevalent clones of each patient and control. Susac-specific clones were defined as absent from healthy and MS cohorts, around 980 published viral clones and other ImmuneACCESS disease sequences. TCRdb passed the public sequencing reads through fastp at Q25 and MiXCR, retaining productive beta sequences. CDR3 protein sequences are deduplicated, and each keeps its most common genes and DNA. The V and J calls follow TCRdb's processing rather than the paper's. Present in this sample are approximately 77,000 distinct CDR3 sequences, just over 90% of which were seen just once. Roughly 0.56% of the sample is held by the ten biggest clonotypes.

This sample was included in a study of CD8 T cells in Susac syndrome (dated by TCRdb to between 2018 and 2021). In the study overall: Among the sequenced Susac syndrome patients, six had clinically active disease and roughly 8 were in clinical remission. The study used repertoire sequencing to test whether antigen drove CD8+ T cell activation and differentiation in Susac syndrome. At blood withdrawal, Susac syndrome patients were therapy-naive, treated with corticosteroids (with IVIg additionally given to some), or treated with IVIg alone.

Peripheral blood CD8+ and CD4+ T cells from healthy donors, Susac syndrome patients and multiple sclerosis patients were profiled using high-throughput TCR beta sequencing. Susac syndrome patients met recently defined diagnostic criteria for definite or probable disease. Bulk CD8+ and CD4+ T cells were purified by magnetic negative isolation, while CD8+ TEMRA cells were enriched using FACS. Blood was drawn into EDTA tubes, processed within 24 hours, and PBMCs were isolated by density gradient centrifugation. PBMCs destined for TCR sequencing were cryopreserved in liquid nitrogen and later thawed in a 37 °C water bath. The sorted or isolated CD4+, CD8+ and CD8+ TEMRA cells reached a purity of at least 90%. Findings and caveats that apply to the study as a whole: The CD4+ T cell repertoire of patients with Susac syndrome showed no detectable clonal expansion. The study acknowledged that relatively few individuals were included in the TCR sequencing and HLA analysis.

Specimen: CD4+ T cells from PBMCs. The sequence came from a human donor with Susac syndrome. In this chain, TRBV29-1 is recombined with TRBJ1-2; a tentative D match to TRBD1 spans 5 bases. The CDR3 has the sequence CSVDRQRDYGYTF. The nucleotide sequence is given as TGCAGCGTTGATAGACAGCGCGACTATGGCTACACCTTC.